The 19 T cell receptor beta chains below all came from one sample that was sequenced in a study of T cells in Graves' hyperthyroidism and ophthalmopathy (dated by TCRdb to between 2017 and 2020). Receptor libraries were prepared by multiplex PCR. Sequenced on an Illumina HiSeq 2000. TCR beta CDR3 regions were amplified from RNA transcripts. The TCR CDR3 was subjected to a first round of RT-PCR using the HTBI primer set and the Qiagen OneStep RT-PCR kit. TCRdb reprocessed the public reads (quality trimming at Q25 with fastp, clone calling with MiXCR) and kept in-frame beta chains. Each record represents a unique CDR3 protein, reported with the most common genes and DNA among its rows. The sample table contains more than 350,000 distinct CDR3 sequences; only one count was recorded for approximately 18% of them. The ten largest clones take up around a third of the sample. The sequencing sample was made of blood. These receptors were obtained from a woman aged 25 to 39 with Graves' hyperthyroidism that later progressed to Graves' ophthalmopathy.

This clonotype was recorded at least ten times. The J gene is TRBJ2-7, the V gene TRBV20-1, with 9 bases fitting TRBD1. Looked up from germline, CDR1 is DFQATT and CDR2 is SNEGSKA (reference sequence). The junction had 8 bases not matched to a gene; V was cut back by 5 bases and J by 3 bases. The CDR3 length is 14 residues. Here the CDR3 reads CSAGGTGQGYEQYF. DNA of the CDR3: TGCAGTGCTGGGGGGACAGGGCAGGGCTACGAGCAGTACTTC.

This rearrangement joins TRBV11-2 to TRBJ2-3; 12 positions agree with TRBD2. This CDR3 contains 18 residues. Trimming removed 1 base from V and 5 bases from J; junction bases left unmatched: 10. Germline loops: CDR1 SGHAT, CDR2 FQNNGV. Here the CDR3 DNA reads TGTGCCAGCAGCTTAGGCGGGGCTAGCGGGAGGGCCGTAGATACGCAGTATTTT. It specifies CASSLGGASGRAVDTQYF.

CDR3 sequence: CASKRSAVPNEQFF. The CDR3 region has the DNA TGTGCCAGTAAGAGGAGCGCAGTTCCCAATGAGCAGTTCTTC. V and J are TRBV19 and TRBJ2-1, with D uncertain. The CDR3 contains 14 residues. CDR1 is LNHDA and CDR2 is SQIVND in the germline V gene (reference sequence). Trimming took 7 bases from V and 6 from J, leaving 16 bases between them.

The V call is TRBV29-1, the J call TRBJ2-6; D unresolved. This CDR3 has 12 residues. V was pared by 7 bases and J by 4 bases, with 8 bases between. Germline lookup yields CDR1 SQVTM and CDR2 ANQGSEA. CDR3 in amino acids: CSARAGANVLTF. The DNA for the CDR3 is TGCAGCGCCCGGGCCGGGGCCAACGTCCTGACTTTC.

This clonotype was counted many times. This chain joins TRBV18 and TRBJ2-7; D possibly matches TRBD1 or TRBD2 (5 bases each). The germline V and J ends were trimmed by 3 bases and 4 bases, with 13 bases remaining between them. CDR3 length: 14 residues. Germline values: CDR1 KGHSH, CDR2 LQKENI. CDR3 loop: CASSPGLGTYEQYF. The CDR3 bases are TGTGCCAGCTCACCCGGCCTGGGGACGTACGAGCAGTACTTC.

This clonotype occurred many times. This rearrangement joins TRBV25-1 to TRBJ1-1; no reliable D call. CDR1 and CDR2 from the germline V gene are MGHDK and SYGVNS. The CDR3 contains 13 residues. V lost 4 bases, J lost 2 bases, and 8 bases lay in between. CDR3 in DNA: TGTGCCAGCAGTGTGGGATTCAACACTGAAGCTTTCTTT. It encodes CASSVGFNTEAFF.

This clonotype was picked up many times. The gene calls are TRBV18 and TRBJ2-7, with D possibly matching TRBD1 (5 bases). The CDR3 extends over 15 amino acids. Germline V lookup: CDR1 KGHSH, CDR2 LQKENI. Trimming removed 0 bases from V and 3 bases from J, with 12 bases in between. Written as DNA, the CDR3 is TGTGCCAGCTCACCACCAGTTACCAGGGTCTACGAGCAGTACTTC. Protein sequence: CASSPPVTRVYEQYF.

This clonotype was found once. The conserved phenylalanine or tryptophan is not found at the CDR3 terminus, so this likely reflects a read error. CDR3 sequence (DNA): TGCGCCAGCAGCCCACACGGACAAGACACTGAAGCTTTCGTT. Translated: CASSPHGQDTEAFV. This chain joins TRBV5-1 and TRBJ1-1, with D possibly matching TRBD1 (5 bases). Germline assignment: CDR1 SGHRS and CDR2 YFSETQ. The CDR3 has 14 amino acids. V was trimmed by 4 bases and J by 3 bases, leaving 13 bases between them.

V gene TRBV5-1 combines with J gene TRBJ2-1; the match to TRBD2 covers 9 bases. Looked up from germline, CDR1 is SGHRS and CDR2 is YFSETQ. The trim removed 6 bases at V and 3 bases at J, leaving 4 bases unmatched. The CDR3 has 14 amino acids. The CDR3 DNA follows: TGCGCCAGCACCCTAGCGGGACTCTACAATGAGCAGTTCTTC. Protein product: CASTLAGLYNEQFF. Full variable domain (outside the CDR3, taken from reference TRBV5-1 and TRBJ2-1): KAGVTQTPRYLIKTRGQQVTLSCSPISGHRSVSWYQQTPGQGLQFLFEYFSETQRNKGNFPGRFSGRQFSNSRSEMNVSTLELGDSALYLCASTLAGLYNEQFFGPGTRLTVL.

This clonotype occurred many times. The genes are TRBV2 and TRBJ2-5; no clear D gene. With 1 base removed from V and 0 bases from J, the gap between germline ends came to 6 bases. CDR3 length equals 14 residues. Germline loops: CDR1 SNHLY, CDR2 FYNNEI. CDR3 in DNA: TGTGCCAGCAGTGAAGGCCGGTACCAAGAGACCCAGTACTTC. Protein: CASSEGRYQETQYF.

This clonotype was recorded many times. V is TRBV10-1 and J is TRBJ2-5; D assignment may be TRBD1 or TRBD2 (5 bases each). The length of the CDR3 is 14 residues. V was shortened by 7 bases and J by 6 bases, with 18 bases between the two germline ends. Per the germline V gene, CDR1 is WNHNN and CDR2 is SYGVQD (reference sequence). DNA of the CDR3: TGCGCCAGCAAAGGGGCACTAGTATCTCAGACCCAGTACTTC. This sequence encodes CASKGALVSQTQYF.

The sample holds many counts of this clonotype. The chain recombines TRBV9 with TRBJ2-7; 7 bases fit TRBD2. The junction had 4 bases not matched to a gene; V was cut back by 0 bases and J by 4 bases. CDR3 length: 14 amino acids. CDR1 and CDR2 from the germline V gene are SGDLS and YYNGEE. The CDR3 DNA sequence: TGTGCCAGCAGCGTAGGGGGAGGGCGGTACGAGCAGTACTTC. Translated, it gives CASSVGGGRYEQYF.

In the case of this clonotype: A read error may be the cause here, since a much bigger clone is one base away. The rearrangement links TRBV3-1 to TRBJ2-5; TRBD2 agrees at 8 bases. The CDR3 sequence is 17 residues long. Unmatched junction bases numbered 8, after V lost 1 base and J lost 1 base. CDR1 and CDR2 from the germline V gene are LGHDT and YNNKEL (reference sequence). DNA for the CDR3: TGTGCCAGCAGCCAAGGTGCGAGCGGGGGCCCCCAAGAGACCCAGTACTTC. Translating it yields CASSQGASGGPQETQYF.

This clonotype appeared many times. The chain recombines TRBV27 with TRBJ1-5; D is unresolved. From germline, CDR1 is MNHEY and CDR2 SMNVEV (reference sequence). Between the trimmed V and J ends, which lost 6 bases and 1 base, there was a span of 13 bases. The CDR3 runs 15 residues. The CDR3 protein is CASSPGLSSNQPQHF. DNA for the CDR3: TGTGCCAGCAGCCCCGGACTTTCGAGCAATCAGCCCCAGCATTTT.

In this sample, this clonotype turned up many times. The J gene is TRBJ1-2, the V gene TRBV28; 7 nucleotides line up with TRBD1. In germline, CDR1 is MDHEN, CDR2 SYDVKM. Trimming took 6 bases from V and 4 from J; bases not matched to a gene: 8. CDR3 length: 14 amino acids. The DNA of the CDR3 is TGTGCCAGCAGAATAGGGACAGTTGGCTATGGCTACACCTTC. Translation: CASRIGTVGYGYTF.

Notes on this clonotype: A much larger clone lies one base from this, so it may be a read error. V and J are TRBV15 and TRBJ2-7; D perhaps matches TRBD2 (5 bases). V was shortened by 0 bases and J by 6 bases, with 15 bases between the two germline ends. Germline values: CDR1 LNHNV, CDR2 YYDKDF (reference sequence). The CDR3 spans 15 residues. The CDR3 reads CATSRDGVSEGEQYF. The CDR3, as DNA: TGTGCCACCAGCAGAGATGGGGTTAGCGAGGGCGAGCAGTACTTC.

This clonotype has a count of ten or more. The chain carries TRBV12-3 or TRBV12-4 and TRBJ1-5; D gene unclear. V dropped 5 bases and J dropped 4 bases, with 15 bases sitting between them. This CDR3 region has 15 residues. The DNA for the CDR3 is TGTGCCAGCAGTGGCGGGATCTGGGTTAATCAGCCCCAGCATTTT. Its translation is CASSGGIWVNQPQHF.

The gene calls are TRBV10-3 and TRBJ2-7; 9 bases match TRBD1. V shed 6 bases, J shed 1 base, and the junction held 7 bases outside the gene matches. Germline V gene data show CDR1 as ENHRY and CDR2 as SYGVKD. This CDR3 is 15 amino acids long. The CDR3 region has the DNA TGTGCCATCAGCTCGACAGGGGGACCTTCCTACGAGCAGTACTTC. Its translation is CAISSTGGPSYEQYF.

CDR3 sequence reads: CASSQESTNNEQFF. The CDR3, as DNA: TGTGCCAGCAGCCAAGAGAGTACCAACAATGAGCAGTTCTTC. The chain recombines TRBV4-2 with TRBJ2-1; D is unresolved. V lost 0 bases to trimming and J lost 5 bases, with 8 bases between them. The germline V gene has CDR1 LGHNA and CDR2 YNFKEQ. This CDR3 has 14 amino acids.